A selection of T cell receptor beta chains follows, all from one sample in a study of OX40 agonist ivuxolimab in advanced cancers. Produced via immunoSEQ multiplex PCR; TCRdb's table is partial and in-frame only. The table records approximately 37,000 clones, around nine tenths of them present only once. The source material was CD4+ or CD8+ T cells sorted from blood, sampled in a trial of the OX40 agonist ivuxolimab. These receptor sequences come from an adult with an advanced solid tumor such as melanoma, head and neck, liver or kidney cancer. Each CDR3 is given without its conserved first and last residue. The order of the fields is V gene, J gene, D gene, CDR3 protein. The D gene is left open where the match is weak.

>TRBV2|TRBJ2-7|-
ASSAGRARYEQY
>TRBV19|TRBJ2-3|TRBD2
ASSIAGGPSDTQY
>TRBV30|TRBJ1-1|-
AWSDGITEAF
>TRBV4-2|TRBJ2-1|-
ASSQDLRNSYNEQF
>TRBV27|TRBJ2-3|-
ASSFTGINTDTQY
>TRBV25-1|TRBJ2-3|TRBD2
ASSERELGDTQY
>TRBV27|TRBJ1-5|-
ASSQGNVQPQH
>TRBV7-9|TRBJ1-5|TRBD1
ASSPTTGASNQPQH
>TRBV1|TRBJ2-1|-
TSSQERGEQF
>TRBV27|TRBJ2-7|-
ASSYQDRSSYEQY
>TRBV5-6|TRBJ1-5|TRBD1
ASSLTTGGQPQH
>TRBV5-6|TRBJ2-3|TRBD2
ASSLLAGASPDTQY
>TRBV4-1|TRBJ1-5|-
ASSQSPNQPQH
>TRBV13|TRBJ2-7|TRBD2
ASRWEGAYEQY
>TRBV4-1|TRBJ2-3|-
ASSQVSQRGSDTQY
>TRBV30|TRBJ1-4|-
AWNQGNEKLF
>TRBV19|TRBJ1-6|-
ASSMWGIEPLH
>TRBV2|TRBJ2-5|TRBD2
ASSEGLAGGRGQETQY
>TRBV19|TRBJ1-5|-
ARKYRSQVQSNQPQH
>TRBV5-4|TRBJ2-3|-
ASSHGGEQGTDTQY
>TRBV15|TRBJ1-2|-
ATSRDRATVGYGYT
>TRBV14|TRBJ2-1|-
ASSRMDLRYEQF
>TRBV27|TRBJ1-1|-
ASRYVQEMNTEAF
>TRBV29-1|TRBJ2-5|TRBD1
SVGGQGLETQY
>TRBV11-1|TRBJ2-1|-
ASSSRSSYNEQF
>TRBV11-2|TRBJ2-7|-
ASSSPAGPYEQY
>TRBV4-1|TRBJ2-1|-
ASSQVELSSYNEQF
>TRBV27|TRBJ2-5|TRBD1
ASSFQGAETQY
>TRBV9|TRBJ2-7|TRBD1
ASSPGTDPREQY
>TRBV6-6|TRBJ2-5|-
ASWTPSETQY
>TRBV7-7|TRBJ2-1|-
ASSFQKSSYNEQF
>TRBV6-1|TRBJ1-1|-
ASSEEDRPFTEAF
>TRBV27|TRBJ2-1|-
ATTPSPGYNEQF
>TRBV28|TRBJ2-7|-
ASSFRSAAYEQY
>TRBV4-1|TRBJ2-7|TRBD1
ASSQPGQGNYEQY
>TRBV13|TRBJ2-1|TRBD1
ASSSTGYEQF
>TRBV6-6|TRBJ2-1|-
ASSFNYPNEQF
>TRBV7-6|TRBJ1-5|-
ASSVRGMAPQH
>TRBV4-1|TRBJ1-5|-
ASSQGRGNQPQH
>TRBV6-6|TRBJ2-1|-
ASGGGSGSYNEQF
>TRBV5-1|TRBJ1-2|TRBD1
ASSFTGGVYGYT
>TRBV6-5|TRBJ2-7|TRBD1
ATRLQGHYEQY
>TRBV7-6|TRBJ2-1|-
ASSLAMSGFHSYNEQF
>TRBV19|TRBJ2-7|-
ASSTGQGRGYEQY
>TRBV11-2|TRBJ2-7|-
ASSSDVGPTYEQY
>TRBV30|TRBJ1-5|-
AWSVGQGGGEPQH
>TRBV4-1|TRBJ1-2|-
ASSQGYPGGGLDYGYT
>TRBV7-9|TRBJ2-7|-
ASSSGNSYEQY
>TRBV2|TRBJ1-1|TRBD1
ASSAGGGTEAF
>TRBV7-9|TRBJ1-1|-
ASSKTQSFDTEAF
>TRBV6-4|TRBJ2-1|TRBD2
ASSLSGGARNEQF
>TRBV6-9|TRBJ1-6|-
ASSYQGPNSPLH